One sample yielded the 32 T cell receptor beta chains listed below, sequenced in a study of early stage breast cancer tumors. Only in-frame clones appear in the TCRdb table, and some are missing; sequencing was by immunoSEQ multiplex PCR. The sample lists around 51,000 clones, around 80% seen once, with around 3.4% in the top ten. The specimen was blood. These receptors were obtained from a person aged 40 to 50 with breast cancer.

The V and J genes are TRBV5-1 and TRBJ2-7; TRBD1 matches at 9 bases. Losses at the gene ends were 3 bases for V and 4 bases for J; bases not matched to a gene: 17. Per germline, CDR1 SGHRS and CDR2 YFSETQ. The CDR3 length is 18 residues. The chain's CDR3 is CASSSTGTGSAGRYEQYF. CDR3 sequence (DNA): TGCGCCAGCAGCTCGACCGGGACAGGGTCCGCGGGAAGGTACGAGCAGTACTTC.

The V gene is TRBV6-1, the J gene TRBJ1-6; TRBD1 matches at 9 bases. Germline lookup yields CDR1 MNHNS and CDR2 SASEGT. This CDR3 is built from 12 residues. Unmatched junction bases numbered 2, after V lost 8 bases and J lost 9 bases. CDR3 bases: TGTGCCAGCGGGACAGGGAGTTCACCCCTCCACTTT. Translated, it gives CASGTGSSPLHF.

This clone has just one count. The gene calls are TRBV7-2 and TRBJ2-7; 9 positions match TRBD2. The germline V gene encodes CDR1 SGHTA and CDR2 FQGNSA. The CDR3 spans 16 residues. V trimming: 3 bases; J trimming: 2 bases; junction bases outside the gene matches: 8. CDR3 bases: TGTGCCAGCAGCTTGTTAGCTAGCGGGACAGCCTACGAGCAGTACTTC. Protein: CASSLLASGTAYEQYF.

The V and J genes are TRBV7-2 and TRBJ2-4; a possible D gene is TRBD1 (5 bases). CDR3 length: 15 residues. Germline loops: CDR1 SGHTA, CDR2 FQGNSA. The V end lost 5 bases, the J end lost 7 bases, and 18 bases lay between the germline ends. As DNA, the CDR3 is TGTGCCAGCAGCGAATCCCGAGCAGGGTTCAACATTCAGTACTTC. It is translated as CASSESRAGFNIQYF.

The CDR3 nucleotides read TGTGCCAGCAGCTCCCAAGTTAGCACAGATACGCAGTATTTT. It codes for CASSSQVSTDTQYF. The chain recombines TRBV7-9 with TRBJ2-3; no reliable D call. The CDR3 length is 14 residues. The germline CDR1 and CDR2 sequences are SEHNR and FQNEAQ (reference sequence). The V gene lost 4 bases and the J gene lost 0 bases, with 8 bases spanning the gap.

V usage is TRBV14 and J usage is TRBJ2-3; 10 nucleotides line up with TRBD2. Trimming cost V 2 bases and J 7 bases; bases outside gene matches: 9. The germline V gene encodes CDR1 SGHDN and CDR2 FVKESK. The CDR3 length is 16 residues. The CDR3 bases are TGTGCCAGCAGCCAACGTGTAGCGGGAGGAGAAAATACGCAGTATTTT. Its translation is CASSQRVAGGENTQYF. Together with reference TRBV14 and TRBJ2-3, the CDR3 gives the full variable domain: EAGVTQFPSHSVIEKGQTVTLRCDPISGHDNLYWYRRVMGKEIKFLLHFVKESKQDESGMPNNRFLAERTGGTYSTLKVQPAELEDSGVYFCASSQRVAGGENTQYFGPGTRLTVL.

The V call is TRBV11-3, the J call TRBJ2-7, with D perhaps matching TRBD2 (6 bases). Germline values: CDR1 SGHNT, CDR2 YENEEA. This CDR3 has 15 residues. Trimming removed 5 bases at V and 5 bases at J, with 19 bases between. CDR3 amino acids: CASSPYGSWVHEQYF. The CDR3 nucleotides are TGTGCCAGCAGCCCCTACGGGAGCTGGGTACACGAGCAGTACTTC.

This chain connects TRBV30 to TRBJ2-5; D is unclear. CDR1 and CDR2 from the germline V gene are GTSNPN and SVGIG (reference sequence). The CDR3 is 13 residues long. V dropped 2 bases and J dropped 5 bases, with 12 bases sitting between them. This CDR3 reads CAWSPAVVETQYF. CDR3 nucleotides: TGTGCCTGGAGTCCGGCCGTCGTGGAGACCCAGTACTTC. The full variable domain, with the rest looked up from reference TRBV30 and TRBJ2-5, is SQTIHQWPATLVQPVGSPLSLECTVEGTSNPNLYWYRQAAGRGLQLLFYSVGIGQISSEVPQNLSASRPQDRQFILSSKKLLLSDSGFYLCAWSPAVVETQYFGPGTRLLVL.

This chain joins TRBV27 and TRBJ1-1; D call uncertain. V dropped 5 bases and J dropped 2 bases, with 9 bases sitting between them. CDR1 is MNHEY and CDR2 is SMNVEV in the germline V gene (reference sequence). This CDR3 region has 13 residues. The CDR3 loop reads CASSLYRNTEAFF. The CDR3 DNA is TGTGCCAGCAGTCTCTACAGAAACACTGAAGCTTTCTTT.

CDR3 sequence reads: CAWSPTGGGYGYTF. CDR3 DNA: TGTGCCTGGAGTCCCACAGGGGGAGGCTATGGCTACACCTTC. This rearrangement joins TRBV30 to TRBJ1-2; 8 nucleotides match TRBD1. This CDR3 spans 14 amino acids. Trimming cost V 2 bases and J 4 bases; bases outside gene matches: 6. Germline V gene lookup returns CDR1 GTSNPN and CDR2 SVGIG (reference sequence).

V and J are TRBV5-4 and TRBJ2-1; D might be TRBD1 (5 bases). V lost 3 bases, J lost 2 bases, and 15 bases lay in between. Germline assignment: CDR1 SGHNT and CDR2 YYREEE (reference sequence). The CDR3 consists of 16 residues. CDR3 nucleotides: TGTGCCAGCAGCTCCGAGAGGACATCCACCTACAATGAGCAGTTCTTC. This translates into CASSSERTSTYNEQFF.

V usage is TRBV21-1 and J usage is TRBJ2-7; TRBD2 is the table's D call and was not checked against the DNA. TRBV21-1 is labeled a pseudogene. The CDR3 consists of 18 residues. CDR3 in amino acids: CASSNPFFRDPETYEQYF. CDR3 nucleotide sequence: TGTGCCAGCAGCAACCCATTCTTCCGGGATCCGGAGACTTACGAGCAGTACTTC.

There are a few counts of this clone. This CDR3 reads CASSSRQGSYEQYF. As DNA, the CDR3 is TGTGCCAGCTCATCAAGACAGGGTTCCTACGAGCAGTACTTC. The gene calls are TRBV18 and TRBJ2-7; 7 bases are shared with TRBD1. Germline trimming cut 5 bases from V and 1 base from J; bases unmatched to any gene: 5. CDR1 and CDR2 (germline): KGHSH, LQKENI. The CDR3 is 14 amino acids.

The rearrangement links TRBV19 to TRBJ2-5, with a possible D match to TRBD2 (7 bases). Germline-derived CDR1 and CDR2 are LNHDA and SQIVND (reference sequence). Between the trimmed V and J ends, which lost 5 bases and 4 bases, there was a span of 17 bases. This CDR3 has 15 amino acids. The CDR3 here is CASSPAGGRGETQYF. The CDR3 DNA is TGTGCCAGTAGTCCTGCCGGGGGGCGCGGAGAGACCCAGTACTTC.

The chain couples TRBV15 to TRBJ2-7, with 7 bases matching TRBD1. J lost 6 bases, V lost 0 bases, and 5 bases had no gene match. The CDR3 is 14 residues long. CDR1 is LNHNV and CDR2 is YYDKDF in the germline V gene (reference sequence). For the CDR3, the DNA is TGTGCCACCAGCAGAGATAGGGGGCGAGTCGAGCAGTACTTC. As protein: CATSRDRGRVEQYF.

The CDR3 bases are TGTGCCAGTAGTTCGACAGGCCAAGAGACCCAGTACTTC. It is translated as CASSSTGQETQYF. The chain combines TRBV19 with TRBJ2-5, with D possibly TRBD1 on 6 matching bases. Looked up from germline, CDR1 is LNHDA and CDR2 is SQIVND (reference sequence). Trimming took 5 bases from V and 1 from J, leaving 8 bases between them. The CDR3 runs to 13 residues.

The chain recombines TRBV12-5 with TRBJ1-2; TRBD1 matches 10 bases. The germline V gene encodes CDR1 LGHNT and CDR2 FRNRAP. V lost 6 bases and J lost 3; bases outside the gene matches: 1. The CDR3 has 13 amino acids. CDR3 loop: CASGGTGDYGYTF. The CDR3, as DNA: TGTGCTAGTGGGGGGACAGGGGACTATGGCTACACCTTC.

J is TRBJ2-1 and V is TRBV6-6; perhaps D is TRBD1 or TRBD2 (5 bases each). The CDR3 loop spans 15 amino acids. Germline CDR1 is MNHNY and CDR2 is SVGAGI (reference sequence). V lost 6 bases, J lost 4 bases, and 16 bases lay in between. CDR3 coding DNA: TGTGCCAGCAGACCCACCGGGACCGCTTACAATGAGCAGTTCTTC. Protein: CASRPTGTAYNEQFF.

This sequence joins TRBV9 and TRBJ2-3; D not certain. Germline V gives CDR1 SGDLS, CDR2 YYNGEE. V was cut by 0 bases and J by 5 bases, with 4 bases left in between. The CDR3 loop spans 12 amino acids. The CDR3 DNA reads as TGTGCCAGCAGCGTAGCTGAAGATACGCAGTATTTT. Protein product: CASSVAEDTQYF.

V and J are TRBV23-1 and TRBJ1-3; D gene unclear. TRBV23-1 falls under the ORF class, with uncertain function. The CDR3 consists of 17 residues. V lost 5 bases, J lost 0 bases, and 17 bases lay in between. The CDR3 DNA sequence: TGCGCCAGCAGTTGTTCCTGGCATCGTTACTCTGGAAACACCATATATTTT. Translated, it gives CASSCSWHRYSGNTIYF.

The chain carries TRBV5-4 and TRBJ1-1; 7 positions agree with TRBD1. J was trimmed by 8 bases and V by 4 bases; bases with no gene match: 17. The CDR3 extends over 16 amino acids. Germline V gives CDR1 SGHNT, CDR2 YYREEE (reference sequence). CDR3 protein: CASSPPPGQTYAEAFF. DNA of the CDR3: TGTGCCAGCAGCCCGCCGCCGGGACAGACCTATGCCGAAGCTTTCTTT.

The J gene is TRBJ2-7, the V gene TRBV19; 9 nucleotides match TRBD1. Losses at the gene ends were 7 bases for V and 2 bases for J; bases not matched to a gene: 3. This CDR3 is built from 13 residues. Germline CDR1 LNHDA, CDR2 SQIVND (reference sequence). The CDR3 region has the DNA TGTGCCAGTATGAGGACAGGGGCCTACGAGCAGTACTTC. Translated, it gives CASMRTGAYEQYF.

In this sample, this clone turned up a few times. CDR3 protein: CASSQFRRQDYEQYF. As DNA, the CDR3 is TGTGCCAGCAGCCAATTCCGGAGGCAGGACTACGAGCAGTACTTC. This chain links TRBV7-8 with TRBJ2-7; TRBD2 might be the D (5 bases). Per the germline V gene, CDR1 is SGHVS and CDR2 is FQNEAQ. With 5 bases removed from V and 3 bases from J, the gap between germline ends came to 17 bases. The CDR3 extends over 15 amino acids.

The chain uses TRBV7-9 and TRBJ2-3; D gene unclear. Germline assignment: CDR1 SEHNR and CDR2 FQNEAQ (reference sequence). The CDR3 is 14 amino acids. The V end was cut by 2 bases, the J end by 2 bases, with 8 bases between. Here the CDR3 reads CASSLMTSTDTQYF. In DNA form, the CDR3 reads TGTGCCAGCAGCTTAATGACTTCCACAGATACGCAGTATTTT.

CDR3 residues: CASSQPFLRARQDTQYF. CDR3 nucleotide sequence: TGCGCCAGCAGCCAACCCTTTCTGAGGGCCAGACAAGATACGCAGTATTTT. The rearrangement links TRBV4-1 to TRBJ2-3; tentatively, D is TRBD2 (5 bases). Trimming pared 2 bases from V and 5 bases from J, leaving 20 bases between. CDR3 length: 17 residues. The germline V gene has CDR1 MGHRA and CDR2 YSYEKL.

The gene calls are TRBV5-4 and TRBJ2-2; the match to TRBD2 covers 10 bases. CDR1 is SGHNT, CDR2 YYREEE, per germline (reference sequence). Trimming at V came to 4 bases and at J to 7 bases, leaving 13 bases not matched to a gene. This CDR3 contains 17 residues. As DNA, the CDR3 is TGTGCCAGCAGCGTCCATCCTAGCGGGAGTTTCGACGGGGAGCTGTTTTTT. Translation: CASSVHPSGSFDGELFF.

The chain recombines TRBV29-1 with TRBJ1-5; D ambiguous. V was pared by 6 bases and J by 2 bases, with 17 bases between. The CDR3 loop spans 15 amino acids. Germline CDR1 is SQVTM and CDR2 is ANQGSEA. The CDR3 nucleotides are TGCAGCGTGGCGGACGGTCTCCTGGGCAATCAGCCCCAGCATTTT. Translation: CSVADGLLGNQPQHF.

This chain uses TRBV2 with TRBJ2-5, with a tentative D call TRBD2 (6 bases). CDR1 and CDR2 from the germline V gene are SNHLY and FYNNEI. The CDR3 is 15 amino acids. The V gene lost 0 bases and the J gene lost 4 bases, with 12 bases spanning the gap. CDR3: CASSEAARRGETQYF. Written as DNA, the CDR3 is TGTGCCAGCAGTGAAGCCGCGCGGAGGGGAGAGACCCAGTACTTC.

V usage is TRBV6-1 and J usage is TRBJ1-1, with unresolved D. Germline V gene lookup returns CDR1 MNHNS and CDR2 SASEGT. This CDR3 comprises 16 residues. Trimming cost V 2 bases and J 3 bases, with 16 bases left between them. The CDR3 nucleotides read TGTGCCAGCAGTGAAACGATGCGGGGATTCGACACTGAAGCTTTCTTT. Its translation: CASSETMRGFDTEAFF.

V is TRBV5-4 and J is TRBJ1-2; weak D call: TRBD1 (6 bases). This CDR3 contains 18 residues. CDR1 is SGHNT, CDR2 YYREEE, per germline (reference sequence). Trimming stripped 4 bases from V and 3 bases from J, with 25 bases between. Written as DNA, the CDR3 is TGTGCCAGCAGCCGTTACTGGGGGCAGGGGAAGGCGGACTATGGCTACACCTTC. It is translated as CASSRYWGQGKADYGYTF.

The rearrangement links TRBV19 to TRBJ2-1; 8 bases are shared with TRBD1. Germline V gives CDR1 LNHDA, CDR2 SQIVND (reference sequence). J gave up 5 bases and V 3 bases, and 3 bases lay outside the gene matches. The CDR3 runs to 14 residues. As DNA, the CDR3 is TGTGCCAGTAGTATCCAGGGGGCAAACAATGAGCAGTTCTTC. Translating gives CASSIQGANNEQFF. Combining the CDR3 with reference TRBV19 and TRBJ2-1 gives the whole variable domain DGGITQSPKYLFRKEGQNVTLSCEQNLNHDAMYWYRQDPGQGLRLIYYSQIVNDFQKGDIAEGYSVSREKKESFPLTVTSAQKNPTAFYLCASSIQGANNEQFFGPGTRLTVL.

The V and J genes are TRBV7-6 and TRBJ2-1; 11 bases match TRBD2. Per germline, CDR1 SGHVS and CDR2 FNYEAQ. Trimming removed 5 bases from V and 7 bases from J; junction bases left unmatched: 13. This CDR3 has 17 amino acids. CDR3 DNA sequence: TGTGCCAGCAGCCCGCCCCTGTTAGCGGGAGGGCCGAATGAGCAGTTCTTC. As protein: CASSPPLLAGGPNEQFF.